The entry below gives a single T cell receptor beta chain sequence along with its context. Under the authors' procedure: Estimation of nucleated cell counts relied on the amplification of reference gene primers. Measured with immunoSEQ multiplex PCR; TCRdb has only the in-frame clones, and not every one. The V and J calls and the clone size are those of that table, but D and trimming were determined from the DNA. The sample includes 310,000 or so clones, 88% of them seen just once. The CDR3 loop spans 15 amino acids. Germline loops: CDR1 SGHTA, CDR2 FQGNSA. Trimming cost V 1 base and J 5 bases, with 12 bases left between them. The sample is drawn from a study of blood T cell repertoires in COVID-19. About the research overall: Acute-phase and convalescent COVID-19 samples originated in the United States, Italy and Spain. From T cells, B-cell-depleted T cells, or PBMCs came the material, which was cDNA or gDNA.

Sequencing used peripheral blood. The chain recombines TRBV7-2 with TRBJ1-5; no clear D gene. The sequence came from a woman aged 45-65 years with active or convalescent COVID-19. The CDR3: CASSLEAGLHQPQHF. For the CDR3, the DNA is TGTGCCAGCAGCTTAGAGGCAGGACTTCATCAGCCCCAGCATTTT.